This TCR beta chain was observed in a study of technical replicates of blood from a handful of donors. Trimming cost V 5 bases and J 6 bases; bases outside gene matches: 12. Germline V gene lookup returns CDR1 SGHTA and CDR2 FQGTGA. The CDR3 is 15 residues long. Repertoires were generated with immunoSEQ multiplex PCR, while TCRdb's copy carries only in-frame clones and drops some. The sample contains tens of thousands of clones, approximately 94% of which appear only once. The sample was T cells isolated from PBMCs. This TCR was recovered from a human donor in good health. The chain links TRBV7-3 to TRBJ1-2, with 7 nucleotides matching TRBD1. The CDR3 spells CASSPRPGQWDGYTF. The CDR3 DNA sequence: TGTGCCAGCAGCCCGAGACCGGGACAGTGGGATGGCTACACCTTC.